The clone carrying this T cell receptor (beta chain) was counted a few times. This specimen belongs to a study of blood T cell repertoires in COVID-19. Turning to the study itself: From the United States, Italy and Spain came samples of acute and convalescent COVID-19. The analysed material was cDNA or gDNA that came from T cells, B-cell-depleted T cells, or PBMCs.

Per the authors' pipeline: The assay estimated nucleated cells by amplifying reference gene primers. The assay was immunoSEQ multiplex PCR, and TCRdb's table has in-frame clones only and misses some. The V and J calls and clone size were taken over from that table, and D and trimming were inferred from the DNA. This sample has just under 80,000 clones; 80% occur once, and the top ten carry 4% to 6%. The ends were cut back, 3 bases at V and 4 bases at J, with 13 bases in the middle. This CDR3 has 14 residues. Germline lookup yields CDR1 LGHNA and CDR2 YSLEER. This chain connects TRBV4-3 to TRBJ2-7; D perhaps matches TRBD2 (5 bases). The source of this sequence is a woman in her seventies with acute or convalescent COVID-19. Sequencing was performed on peripheral blood. CDR3 nucleotides: TGCGCCAGCAGCCAGGACGGAGGCCGGTACGAGCAGTACTTC. It yields the protein CASSQDGGRYEQYF.